These T cell receptor beta chains were read from a single sample in a study of regulatory T cells in long-lasting Graves disease. MiXCR was run by TCRdb on the multiplex PCR reads, yielding one entry per CDR3 protein. The sample holds about 450,000 distinct CDR3 sequences, around 13% seen once. These data are also associated with another study on T cells in Graves' hyperthyroidism and ophthalmopathy.

The sample here was peripheral blood mononuclear cells (PBMCs), taken at new diagnosis, from a patient treated with antithyroid drugs. The receptors stem from a woman aged 45-60 years with Graves disease. Both conserved end residues are part of each CDR3. The D gene is left open where the match is weak. The size field is filled for only some rows; it gives once, few, many or a size class.

cdr3_aa: CASSPDHSYGYTF
cdr3_nt: TGTGCCAGCAGCCCCGACCACTCTTATGGCTACACCTTC
d_call: .
j_call: TRBJ1-2
clone_size: few
v_call: TRBV11-2

cdr3_aa: CATLGHTYNSPLHF
cdr3_nt: TGTGCCACCCTCGGCCATACGTATAATTCACCCCTCCACTTT
d_call: .
j_call: TRBJ1-6
clone_size: few
v_call: TRBV7-9

cdr3_aa: CASSLGLAGGSDTQYF
cdr3_nt: TGCGCCAGCAGCTTGGGACTAGCGGGAGGTTCAGATACGCAGTATTTT
d_call: TRBD2
j_call: TRBJ2-3
clone_size: many
v_call: TRBV5-1

cdr3_aa: CASSLVSGVRDTGELFF
cdr3_nt: TGTGCCAGCAGCTTAGTCTCCGGAGTTCGCGACACCGGGGAGCTGTTTTTT
d_call: .
j_call: TRBJ2-2
clone_size: many
v_call: TRBV11-2

cdr3_aa: CASSFASRYQETQYF
cdr3_nt: TGTGCCAGCAGTTTTGCTAGCCGGTACCAAGAGACCCAGTACTTC
d_call: .
j_call: TRBJ2-5
clone_size: .
v_call: TRBV28

cdr3_aa: CASSLKFQRGDEQFF
cdr3_nt: TGTGCCAGCAGTTTAAAGTTTCAGCGGGGAGATGAGCAGTTCTTC
d_call: TRBD2
j_call: TRBJ2-1
clone_size: .
v_call: TRBV28

cdr3_aa: CATLGTENTEAFF
cdr3_nt: TGTGCCACCTTAGGAACAGAGAACACTGAAGCTTTCTTT
d_call: .
j_call: TRBJ1-1
clone_size: few
v_call: TRBV2

cdr3_aa: CSAYPRDTHGYTF
cdr3_nt: TGCAGTGCTTACCCCCGGGACACCCATGGCTACACCTTC
d_call: .
j_call: TRBJ1-2
clone_size: many
v_call: TRBV20-1

cdr3_aa: CASIPTGRGQVTEAFF
cdr3_nt: TGTGCCAGTATCCCCACTGGTAGAGGGCAGGTCACTGAAGCTTTCTTT
d_call: .
j_call: TRBJ1-1
clone_size: .
v_call: TRBV19

cdr3_aa: CASSVGGRNTGDLFF
cdr3_nt: TGTGCCAGCAGCGTAGGAGGCAGGAACACCGGGGATCTGTTTTTT
d_call: .
j_call: TRBJ2-2
clone_size: .
v_call: TRBV5-5

cdr3_aa: CASTPGQPFPYYGYTF
cdr3_nt: TGTGCCAGCACCCCGGGACAGCCCTTTCCTTACTATGGCTACACCTTC
d_call: TRBD1
j_call: TRBJ1-2
clone_size: many
v_call: TRBV28

cdr3_aa: CASSRPMNTEAFF
cdr3_nt: TGTGCCAGCAGCCGTCCCATGAACACTGAAGCTTTCTTT
d_call: .
j_call: TRBJ1-1
clone_size: .
v_call: TRBV28

cdr3_aa: CAHVRREETQYF
cdr3_nt: TGTGCCCACGTAAGGAGGGAAGAGACCCAGTACTTC
d_call: .
j_call: TRBJ2-5
clone_size: few
v_call: TRBV6-2/TRBV6-3

cdr3_aa: CASSPEGLAGGYNEQFF
cdr3_nt: TGTGCCAGCAGCCCAGAGGGACTAGCGGGAGGGTACAATGAGCAGTTCTTC
d_call: TRBD2
j_call: TRBJ2-1
clone_size: .
v_call: TRBV27

cdr3_aa: CASSLAAVKTDTQYF
cdr3_nt: TGTGCCAGCAGCTTGGCGGCCGTCAAGACAGATACGCAGTATTTT
d_call: .
j_call: TRBJ2-3
clone_size: many
v_call: TRBV5-1

cdr3_aa: CASSTPERGSTYNEQFF
cdr3_nt: TGTGCCAGCAGCACACCAGAGCGCGGGAGTACCTACAATGAGCAGTTCTTC
d_call: TRBD2
j_call: TRBJ2-1
clone_size: many
v_call: TRBV7-9

cdr3_aa: CASSLVQGAGIGEKLFF
cdr3_nt: TGTGCCAGCAGCTTAGTGCAGGGGGCGGGGATTGGAGAAAAACTGTTTTTT
d_call: TRBD1
j_call: TRBJ1-4
clone_size: few
v_call: TRBV11-2

cdr3_aa: CASSYSGDEQYF
cdr3_nt: TGTGCCAGCAGTTACTCAGGGGACGAGCAGTACTTC
d_call: .
j_call: TRBJ2-7
clone_size: many
v_call: TRBV6-5

cdr3_aa: CASSPKGTGELFF
cdr3_nt: TGTGCCAGCTCACCAAAGGGCACCGGGGAGCTGTTTTTT
d_call: .
j_call: TRBJ2-2
clone_size: few
v_call: TRBV18

cdr3_aa: CASSTRGVGGTDTQYF
cdr3_nt: TGTGCCAGCAGCACACGTGGGGTAGGCGGCACAGATACGCAGTATTTT
d_call: .
j_call: TRBJ2-3
clone_size: many
v_call: TRBV7-8

cdr3_aa: CASSEDRTHYGYTF
cdr3_nt: TGTGCCAGCAGTGAAGATCGCACCCACTATGGCTACACCTTC
d_call: .
j_call: TRBJ1-2
clone_size: .
v_call: TRBV2

cdr3_aa: CASRGQGYNSPLHF
cdr3_nt: TGTGCCAGCAGGGGACAGGGGTATAATTCACCCCTCCACTTT
d_call: TRBD1
j_call: TRBJ1-6
clone_size: many
v_call: TRBV12-3/TRBV12-4

cdr3_aa: CASSQLAGEGEQYF
cdr3_nt: TGCGCCAGCAGCCAACTAGCGGGAGAAGGGGAGCAGTACTTC
d_call: TRBD2
j_call: TRBJ2-7
clone_size: few
v_call: TRBV4-1

cdr3_aa: CSVEGQTTSTDTQYF
cdr3_nt: TGCAGCGTTGAAGGGCAGACCACCTCCACAGATACGCAGTATTTT
d_call: .
j_call: TRBJ2-3
clone_size: many
v_call: TRBV29-1

cdr3_aa: CASSPGTSGSLSEQFF
cdr3_nt: TGTGCCAGCAGCCCAGGGACTAGCGGGAGTTTGAGTGAGCAGTTCTTC
d_call: TRBD2
j_call: TRBJ2-1
clone_size: many
v_call: TRBV7-3

cdr3_aa: CASSFGSRTEAFF
cdr3_nt: TGTGCCAGCAGCTTCGGGAGTCGGACTGAAGCTTTCTTT
d_call: .
j_call: TRBJ1-1
clone_size: few
v_call: TRBV11-3